The 2 T cell receptor beta chains given below trace back to one sample, sequenced in a study of OX40 agonist ivuxolimab in advanced cancers. Profiling relied on immunoSEQ multiplex PCR, and the TCRdb table lists in-frame clones only, not all of them. This table holds roughly 18,000 clones, 78% found once. The specimen comprised CD4+ or CD8+ T cells sorted from blood, sampled in a trial of the OX40 agonist ivuxolimab. The receptors were gathered from an adult with an advanced solid tumor such as melanoma, head and neck, liver or kidney cancer.

This rearrangement joins TRBV5-6 to TRBJ2-7; 7 bases are a match to TRBD2. The J segment lost 2 bases and the V segment lost 5 bases, leaving 7 bases of the junction unmatched. CDR1 and CDR2 (germline): SGHDT, YYEEEE. The CDR3 extends over 14 amino acids. CDR3 protein: CASRPSGFPYEQYF. The CDR3 DNA reads as TGTGCCAGCAGGCCTAGCGGCTTTCCCTACGAGCAGTACTTC.

The rearrangement uses TRBV7-8 and TRBJ2-7; 10 bases fit TRBD2. The V and J ends lost 2 bases and 6 bases, in that order; junction bases with no gene match: 4. CDR1 and CDR2 (germline): SGHVS, FQNEAQ. The CDR3 is made up of 14 amino acids. In nucleotides, the CDR3 is TGTGCCAGCAGCTTAACTAGCGGGATAGGCGAGCAGTACTTC. It translates to CASSLTSGIGEQYF.